This T cell receptor beta chain was sequenced in a study of CD8 T cells in Susac syndrome. Turning to this clonotype: Its antigen is not known.

After extraction with the RNeasy kit, about 0.45 to 1 ug of the RNA was reverse transcribed using random hexamers. The method of amplification for TCR beta CDR3 was immunoSEQ multiplex PCR, covering 54 Vbeta and 13 Jbeta. TCRdb independently ran MiXCR on the immunoSEQ multiplex PCR reads; one entry per CDR3 protein. The sample shows approximately 270,000 distinct CDR3 sequences, 93% of them seen only once. This CDR3 contains 17 residues. Per the germline V gene, CDR1 is LGHDT and CDR2 is YNNKEL (reference sequence). Unmatched junction bases numbered 7, after V lost 1 base and J lost 2 bases. Study findings and constraints: TCR sequencing and HLA analysis covered a relatively small number of individuals.

This clonotype was obtained from a human donor with multiple sclerosis. The gene calls are TRBV3-1 and TRBJ2-2, with 7 bases identical to TRBD2. Sequences were obtained from CD4+ T cells from PBMCs. CDR3 amino acids: CASSQGVGRINTGELFF. CDR3 DNA: TGTGCCAGCAGCCAAGGGGTCGGGAGGATAAACACCGGGGAGCTGTTTTTT.